Listed below are T cell receptor beta chains from one sample, sequenced in a study. TCRdb re-derived calls from the RT-PCR reads in MiXCR, one entry per CDR3 protein. The sample lists 650,000 to 800,000 distinct CDR3 sequences, 12% to 15% occurring once. The sequencing input was memory CD4+ T cells from blood. The receptors derive from a female donor in good health, serving as a healthy control. Both conserved end residues are part of each CDR3. D genes are given only for firm matches. Not every row has a clone size; where given, it reads once, few, many or a size class.

TRBJ2-5 | TRBV14 | TRBD2 | NA | TGTGCCAGCAGCCAGCCGGGACTAGCGGGACTAGAGACCCAGTACTTC | CASSQPGLAGLETQYF
TRBJ2-5 | TRBV7-6 | NA | many | TGTGCCAGCAGCCAAAATCAAGAGACCCAGTACTTC | CASSQNQETQYF
TRBJ1-2 | TRBV6-2/TRBV6-3 | NA | NA | TGTGCCAGCAGTGTAAACTCCGAAGTGAAGCGCACCTTC | CASSVNSEVKRTF
TRBJ2-2 | TRBV6-2/TRBV6-3 | TRBD2 | few | TGTGCCAGCAAACGTAGCGGGGTCACCGGGGAGCTGTTTTTT | CASKRSGVTGELFF
TRBJ2-1 | TRBV24-1 | NA | NA | TGTGCCACCAGTGACCCCTCGGCGGGGCAACGCAATGAGCAGTTCTTC | CATSDPSAGQRNEQFF
TRBJ1-2 | TRBV4-1 | NA | few | TGCGCCAGCAGCCAGCCAGACAGGACCGTCCGGGGCTACACCTTC | CASSQPDRTVRGYTF
TRBJ2-4 | TRBV10-2 | TRBD2 | NA | TGCGCCAGCAGTGAGATAGCGGGGGGGGGAAAAAACATTCAGTACTTC | CASSEIAGGGKNIQYF
TRBJ2-3 | TRBV20-1 | TRBD2 | few | TGCAGTGCTAGAGATCAGGGAGCGGGGGGGCCGACAGATACGCAGTATTTT | CSARDQGAGGPTDTQYF
TRBJ1-1 | TRBV6-1 | NA | many | TGTGCCAGCAGTGAAGGGACGTGGGGGACTGAAGCTTTCTTT | CASSEGTWGTEAFF
TRBJ2-3 | TRBV27 | NA | few | TGTGCCAGCAATCGCCCCGGCACAGATACGCAGTATTTT | CASNRPGTDTQYF
TRBJ1-2 | TRBV4-3 | NA | few | TGCGCCAGCAGCCAAGACCGGGACGGGACACCCGTTGACACCTTC | CASSQDRDGTPVDTF
TRBJ1-1 | TRBV18 | NA | few | TGTGCCAGCTCAGCCCTCGAGACTGAAGCTTTCTTT | CASSALETEAFF
TRBJ2-2 | TRBV28 | TRBD2 | many | TGTGCCAGCGGCCCGGGACTAGCAGGGACCGGGGAGCTGTTTTTT | CASGPGLAGTGELFF
TRBJ1-5 | TRBV30 | NA | NA | TGTGCCTGGAGTGGGCAGACAAATCAGCCCCAGCATTTT | CAWSGQTNQPQHF
TRBJ1-1 | TRBV6-5 | TRBD1 | NA | TGTGCCGTTTCCAGGGGGGATAGCACTGAAGCTTTCTTT | CAVSRGDSTEAFF
TRBJ2-2 | TRBV4-3 | TRBD1 | few | TGCGCCAGCAGCCAGAAGAGCTACAGGGGGAACACCGGGGAGCTGTTTTTT | CASSQKSYRGNTGELFF
TRBJ2-2 | TRBV7-8 | NA | few | TGTGCCAGCAGCCCTATGGAGAGGGGGTTGAACACCGGGGAGCTGTTTTTT | CASSPMERGLNTGELFF
TRBJ1-2 | TRBV4-3 | NA | few | TGCGCCAGCAGCCAAGAAGTGGCAGGGGACCCCTATGGCTACACCTTC | CASSQEVAGDPYGYTF
TRBJ1-1 | TRBV7-3 | NA | many | TGTGCCAGCAGCCGAAGTCGGGGGTTAGGCGAAGCTTTCTTT | CASSRSRGLGEAFF
TRBJ1-3 | TRBV29-1 | NA | NA | TGCAGCGCGGGGTGGGGGGACACCATATATTTT | CSAGWGDTIYF
TRBJ2-7 | TRBV12-3/TRBV12-4 | NA | many | TGTGCCAGCAGTATAGGGCAGGGAGGCTACGAGCAGTACTTC | CASSIGQGGYEQYF
TRBJ1-5 | TRBV5-6 | TRBD1 | many | TGTGCCAGCAGCTTGTGGGACAGGGAGGGACAGCCCCAGCATTTT | CASSLWDREGQPQHF
TRBJ2-3 | TRBV28 | NA | NA | TGTGCCAGCAGTACAAGGTCCGATACGCAGTATTTT | CASSTRSDTQYF
TRBJ2-7 | TRBV5-1 | NA | many | TGCGCCAGCAGCTTAACCCCGGAGTACGAGCAGTACTTC | CASSLTPEYEQYF
TRBJ1-5 | TRBV20-1 | NA | few | TGCAGTGCTAGAGATCGTTTAAGTCGGGGAGACGGTCAGCCCCAGCATTTT | CSARDRLSRGDGQPQHF
TRBJ2-1 | TRBV12-5 | TRBD2 | NA | TGTGCTAGTGCTTTAAGACTAGCGGGAGGAAGCGAGCAGTTCTTC | CASALRLAGGSEQFF
TRBJ2-2 | TRBV5-1 | NA | NA | TGCGCCAGCAGCTTGACCCCGGTCACCGGGGAGCTGTTTTTT | CASSLTPVTGELFF
TRBJ1-3 | TRBV6-5 | NA | NA | TGTGCCAGCAGTCCCCTGACCCCTAACTCTGGAAACACCATATATTTT | CASSPLTPNSGNTIYF
TRBJ1-2 | TRBV24-1 | NA | few | TGTGCCACCAGTACAGGGACCAACTATGGCTACACCTTC | CATSTGTNYGYTF
TRBJ2-1 | TRBV6-2/TRBV6-3 | TRBD2 | few | TGTGCCAGCAGTCAGTTAGCGGGAGGGCGAAATGAGCAGTTCTTC | CASSQLAGGRNEQFF
TRBJ1-6 | TRBV20-1 | TRBD1 | NA | TGCAGTGCTATTTACAGGGGGACCTATAATTCACCCCTCCACTTT | CSAIYRGTYNSPLHF
TRBJ2-1 | TRBV7-9 | TRBD2 | NA | TGTGCCAGCAGCTTAGCGGGACTAGCCAATGAGCAGTTCTTC | CASSLAGLANEQFF
TRBJ2-5 | TRBV20-1 | NA | few | TGCAGTGCTCCGACAGTGGAAGAGACCCAGTACTTC | CSAPTVEETQYF
TRBJ2-3 | TRBV10-3 | NA | few | TGTGCCATCACCCCCGGGCAAGTAGATACGCAGTATTTT | CAITPGQVDTQYF
TRBJ2-1 | TRBV24-1 | NA | NA | TGTGCCACCAGTACGGGGGTGGGGGCCAATGAGCAGTTCTTC | CATSTGVGANEQFF
TRBJ2-3 | TRBV20-1 | NA | many | TGCAGTGCTGACGGACTGATCACAGATACGCAGTATTTT | CSADGLITDTQYF
TRBJ2-3 | TRBV20-1 | TRBD2 | NA | TGCAGTGCTAGAGATCTTGGCGGGAGTAGGGCAGATACGCAGTATTTT | CSARDLGGSRADTQYF
TRBJ1-1 | TRBV25-1 | TRBD1 | many | TGTGCCAGCATTGACAGGGTTGGCACTGAAGCTTTCTTT | CASIDRVGTEAFF
TRBJ2-5 | TRBV11-2 | TRBD1 | few | TGTGCCAGCAGCTTAGTCCAGGGGGCGGAGACCCAGTACTTC | CASSLVQGAETQYF